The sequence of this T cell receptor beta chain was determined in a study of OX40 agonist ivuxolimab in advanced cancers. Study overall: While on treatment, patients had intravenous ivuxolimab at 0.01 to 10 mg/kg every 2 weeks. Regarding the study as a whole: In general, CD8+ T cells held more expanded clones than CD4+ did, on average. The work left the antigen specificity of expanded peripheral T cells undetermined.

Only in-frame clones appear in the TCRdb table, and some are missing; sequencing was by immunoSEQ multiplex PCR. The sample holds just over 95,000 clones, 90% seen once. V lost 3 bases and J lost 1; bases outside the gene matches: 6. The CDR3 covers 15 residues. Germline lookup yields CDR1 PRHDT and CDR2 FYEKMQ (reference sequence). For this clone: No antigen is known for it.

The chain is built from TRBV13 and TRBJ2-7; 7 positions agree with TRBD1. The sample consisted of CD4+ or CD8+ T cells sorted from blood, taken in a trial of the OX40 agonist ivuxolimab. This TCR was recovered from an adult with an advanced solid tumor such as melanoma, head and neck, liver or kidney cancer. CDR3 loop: CASSLRPGGSYEQYF. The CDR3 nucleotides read TGTGCCAGCAGCTTGCGTCCAGGGGGATCCTACGAGCAGTACTTC.